The present TCR beta chain was sequenced within a study of cytomegalovirus exposure and HLA in healthy donors (dated by TCRdb to between 2016 and 2019). Some background on the complete study: An earlier analysis of some 600 of the donors reported 276 Gb of sequence data and around 100 million unique TCR beta sequences obtained from approximately 180 million T cells. To study patterns of TCR occurrence, a later analysis re-analyzed previously published TCR beta repertoires from several hundred donors and added high-resolution HLA genotyping. The study used immunosequencing to profile the T cell repertoires of more than 650 subjects and linked those repertoires to cytomegalovirus serostatus. About 5 DR-DQ haplotypes were handled as single units for association and clustering, since linkage in the cohort was strong. Class I and class II HLA loci were covered by the typing at four-digit resolution. To decide whether each TCR beta V gene segment behaved as functional or pseudogenic, an earlier analysis of fewer than 750 of the donors relied on high-throughput TCR beta sequencing. In a later genetic analysis, genome-wide SNP genotypes for 398 of the 666 donors were used, and that subset was treated as a discovery cohort. The aim of the study was to test whether cataloging public T cell receptors could identify signatures of past pathogen exposure. In addition to the first cohort of hundreds of subjects, a separate validation cohort of 120 different subjects was used. Donor age, sex, ethnicity and CMV serostatus were compiled together with the repertoire data. On average, 235,054 unique TCR beta nucleotide sequences were sequenced per donor among 398 genotyped donors of the cohort, with roughly 19% of those sequences being non-productive. High-throughput TCR immunosequencing, statistical association of individual TCRs with disease status, and machine learning were combined to predict cytomegalovirus infection status. The number of donors typed differed by locus, with roughly 620-630 for A, B, C, DRB1 and DQB1, approximately 500 for DQA1, over 600 for DPA1, and 400 to 490 for DPB1. The genetic ancestry cluster associated with self-reported Caucasian donors included about four fifths of the approximately 410 genotyped donors. Every discovery cohort repertoire had been produced on one sequencing platform. An early release covering 550 to 700 HLA-typed donors comprised approximately 290 gigabases of sequencing data and tens of millions of unique TCR sequences. Rather than drawing on any new phenotypic data, the later analysis identified candidate immune exposures from TCR beta sequences and the way those sequences occurred across donors.

For this clone: The antigen it binds to is not known.

The cohort comprised more than 550 healthy bone marrow donors. Cohort members were all nominally healthy when sampled, although unrecorded immune exposures were likely present. The donor was CMV seropositive and was included in the group of approximately 310 seropositive cohort members. Every donor gave a peripheral blood sample, and the peripheral blood mononuclear cells from that sample were used for TCR beta sequencing. The Qiagen DNeasy Blood Extraction Kit was used to extract genomic DNA from the blood cell samples. The CDR3 goes from the cysteine to the phenylalanine over 15 residues. The only DNA kept is the CDR3, 45 bases in frame from the first base. V has 4 bases trimmed and J has 5 bases trimmed; junction bases matching no gene number 4. Taken from the germline V gene (reference sequence), the CDR1 and CDR2 loops are LNHDA and SQIVND. The study at large found these results: A total of 150 to 200 TCR beta chains were listed by the study as associated with cytomegalovirus. A later analysis found that TCR association rates varied across HLA loci, with DRB1 alleles showing the most associated TCRs and HLA-C alleles the fewest. In this cohort, only TCR beta chains were sequenced, and detectable features were limited by the absence of alpha or paired-chain data. V-gene and J-gene trimming of TCR beta chains was associated with a missense DCLRE1C variant in a later genetic analysis, and the association was replicated in an independent cohort. In a later analysis, several top co-occurrence clusters were reported to appear linked to parvovirus B19, influenza, CMV and Epstein-Barr virus. When HLA alleles, especially DR and DQ, strongly co-occurred, TCR associations were difficult to assign to individual alleles. For the cohort, immune exposure information was limited to CMV serostatus. An earlier analysis of 587 of the donors showed that most TCR beta V segments appeared in productive rearrangements either about 90% or about 30% of the time, which broadly matched IMGT annotations. In a later genetic analysis, fewer N-insertions in productive TCRs were reported among donors in an Asian-associated ancestry cluster than the roughly 710-donor mean. Correlated functional status among segregating V segments might reflect linkage disequilibrium, but an unknown experimental factor could not be ruled out. A group of highly shared sequence variants was considered likely to be a technical artifact of the sequencing pipeline. Sequencing depth was assumed to be roughly uniform across donors in the presence/absence analyses, though that assumption may not hold. Because counts were too low, approximately 15 rarely observed V segments, including chromosome 9 orphons, were excluded from the earlier analysis of around 640 of the donors. A further reported finding was that TCR beta sequences accurately predicted the HLA-A and HLA-B alleles for most subjects in the first cohort. The authors suggested that the approach could potentially be generalized to other disease states and immunological phenotypes. Most TCR sequences were observed very rarely across donors, whereas some public TCRs were present in many individuals. In vitro tests confirmed that a few of the cytomegalovirus-associated TCR beta chains recognize cytomegalovirus antigens. A later analysis found that most CMV-associated TCR beta chains appeared HLA-restricted, with HLA associations seemingly driven largely by CMV exposure. Because HLA typing was missing for some donors at each locus, association tests included only the typed subset. Because the 87-base-pair reads could not distinguish some IMGT-functional V segments, including TRBV6-2 and TRBV6-3, those segments were excluded. Compared with equally common non-associated chains, HLA-associated TCR beta chains in a later analysis were more clonally expanded and had lower generation probabilities. Specific HLA alleles were associated with 15,000 to 20,000 TCR beta sequences at a false discovery rate of 0.05 in a later analysis. The classifier was reported to diagnose cytomegalovirus status with high specificity and sensitivity in both the original cohort and the validation cohort.

Preparation of the library involved the immunoSEQ multiplex PCR assay. For the multiplex PCR, a mixture combining 60 forward primers for TCR Vbeta segments and 13 reverse primers for TCR Jbeta segments was used. Amplification of the CDR3 region of rearranged TCR beta genes was performed with a multiplex PCR assay on genomic DNA. Amplified TCR beta libraries were sequenced as 87-base-pair reads on the Illumina HiSeq System. In the source study's methods: In a later analysis, roughly 80 million unique TCR beta chains were counted across the 500 to 700 repertoires, and roughly 10 million of these chains were shared by at least two donors. A nearest-neighbor algorithm error-corrected the raw reads and collapsed the reads into unique sequences, merging closely related sequences to remove PCR and sequencing errors. Alignment of CDR3 sequences to IMGT reference sequences was used to assign V, D and J gene segments. For a sequence to be retained, a match of at least six nucleotides to both a V gene segment and a J gene segment was required. Rearrangements were classified as productive when the CDR3 lacked stop codons and remained in frame with V and J, and all other rearrangements were classified as non-productive. Following IMGT convention, CDR3 was defined as the stretch from the second conserved V-encoded cysteine up to the conserved J-encoded phenylalanine. The earlier analysis of 500 to 750 of the donors excluded any sequence lacking an unambiguous match to a single V gene segment. In an earlier analysis of 587 of the donors, a V segment was called functional when productive rearrangements were above 56.7%, and segregating when the standard deviation between donors exceeded 5%. A statistical classification framework was developed to diagnose cytomegalovirus status using the catalog of TCR beta chain sequences. In a later analysis, TCR nucleotide sequences were compared against IMGT/GENE-DB human TR gene sequences so that V and J genes could be assigned. A later analysis assigned CDR3 sequences and most-parsimonious VDJ recombination scenarios with the TCRdist pipeline. A later analysis defined each TCR beta chain by its CDR3 amino acid sequence plus V-gene family, and excluded reads lacking a unique V-gene family. To address suspected cross-contamination and a sequencing artifact, a later analysis removed roughly 580 highly shared, low-generation-probability nucleotide sequences. In a later analysis, a clonal expansion index was calculated for each public chain from normalized within-repertoire ranks of inferred template counts. Generation probabilities in a later analysis came from a VDJ recombination model fitted to out-of-frame rearrangements, and those results were checked against IGoR. Hypergeometric tests were used in a later analysis to score TCR-TCR, TCR-HLA and TCR-CMV co-occurrence, with a repertoire-size bias correction applied to the TCR pairs. A later analysis estimated false discovery rates by permuting HLA or CMV assignments 20 times. A later analysis grouped co-occurring TCRs with DBSCAN, adding TCRdist sequence similarity when clustering within HLA-allele-positive subsets. Co-occurrence clustering excluded repertoires with fewer than 30,000 or more than 120,000 public chains, plus five with anomalous nucleotide sharing. Here the immuneACCESS table is served through TCRdb, limited to in-frame sequences with V and J called. Missing clones are a known gap in these copies; in checked studies unresolved V genes cover under half, and the rest lacks a known reason. V, J and clone size derive from that table, while D and trimming were established from the DNA sequence. The table kept for this sample lists about 70,000 clones. Of the sample, roughly 2.3% is held by the ten largest clones.

Material: PBMCs. The chain is assembled from TRBV19 and TRBJ2-3, and 12 junctional nucleotides match TRBD2. This clonotype originated in a female donor in good health and CMV-seropositive. In nucleotides, the sequence is TGTGCCAGTAGTAAGCTAGCGGGAGGGGGAGATACGCAGTATTTT. It translates to CASSKLAGGGDTQYF.